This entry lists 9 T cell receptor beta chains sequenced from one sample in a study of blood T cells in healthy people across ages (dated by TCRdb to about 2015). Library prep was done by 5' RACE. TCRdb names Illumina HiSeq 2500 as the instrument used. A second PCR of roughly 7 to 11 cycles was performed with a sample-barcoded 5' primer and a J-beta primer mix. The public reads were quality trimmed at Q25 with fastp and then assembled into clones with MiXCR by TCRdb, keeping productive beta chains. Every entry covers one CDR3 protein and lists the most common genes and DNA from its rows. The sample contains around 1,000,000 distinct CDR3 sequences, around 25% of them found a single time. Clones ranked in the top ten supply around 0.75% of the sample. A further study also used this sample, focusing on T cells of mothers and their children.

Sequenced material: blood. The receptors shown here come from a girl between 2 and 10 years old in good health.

The CDR3 DNA follows: TGTGCCAGCAAACTGCGGGAGGGCCTCTCTGAGCAGTTCTTC. Protein: CASKLREGLSEQFF. This chain uses TRBV28 with TRBJ2-1, with 9 bases aligning to TRBD2. The CDR3 totals 14 residues. CDR1 and CDR2 from the germline V gene are MDHEN and SYDVKM. V shed 7 bases, J shed 9 bases, and the junction held 10 bases outside the gene matches.

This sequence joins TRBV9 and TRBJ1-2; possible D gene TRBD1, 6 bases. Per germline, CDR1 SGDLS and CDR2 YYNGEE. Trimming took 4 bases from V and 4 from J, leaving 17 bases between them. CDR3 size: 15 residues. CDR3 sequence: CASSFGNTGSYGYTF. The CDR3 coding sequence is TGTGCCAGCAGCTTCGGGAACACAGGGAGCTATGGCTACACCTTC.

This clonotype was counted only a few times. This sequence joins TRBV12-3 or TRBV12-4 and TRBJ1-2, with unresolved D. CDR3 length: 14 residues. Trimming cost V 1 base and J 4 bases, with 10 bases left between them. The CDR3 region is CASSLDGAVYGYTF. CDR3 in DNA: TGTGCCAGCAGTTTAGATGGCGCCGTCTATGGCTACACCTTC.

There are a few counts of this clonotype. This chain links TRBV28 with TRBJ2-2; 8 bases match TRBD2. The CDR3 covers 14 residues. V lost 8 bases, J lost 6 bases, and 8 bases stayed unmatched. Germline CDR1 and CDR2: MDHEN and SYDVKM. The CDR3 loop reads CASAHRGGSGELFF. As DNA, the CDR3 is TGTGCCAGCGCGCATCGGGGGGGTTCCGGGGAGCTGTTTTTT.

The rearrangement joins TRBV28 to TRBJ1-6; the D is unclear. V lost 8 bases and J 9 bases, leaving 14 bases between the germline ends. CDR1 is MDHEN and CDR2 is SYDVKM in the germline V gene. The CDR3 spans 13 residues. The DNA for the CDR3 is TGTGCCAGCGGTTCGGACTCCAGTTCACCCCTCCACTTT. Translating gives CASGSDSSSPLHF.

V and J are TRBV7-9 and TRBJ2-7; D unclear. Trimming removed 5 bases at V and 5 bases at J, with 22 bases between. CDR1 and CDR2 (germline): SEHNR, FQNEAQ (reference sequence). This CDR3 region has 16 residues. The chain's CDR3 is CASSPMARKDLDEQYF. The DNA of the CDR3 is TGTGCCAGCAGCCCAATGGCTAGAAAGGACCTTGACGAGCAGTACTTC.

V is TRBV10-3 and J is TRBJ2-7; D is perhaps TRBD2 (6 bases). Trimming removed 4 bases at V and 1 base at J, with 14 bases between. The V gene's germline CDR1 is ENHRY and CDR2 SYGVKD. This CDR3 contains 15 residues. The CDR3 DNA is TGTGCCATCAGTGTGGGTCAGGGAGGATCCTACGAGCAGTACTTC. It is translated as CAISVGQGGSYEQYF.

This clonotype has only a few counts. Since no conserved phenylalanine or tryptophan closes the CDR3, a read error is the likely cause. CDR3 coding DNA: TGTGCCAGCAGCCGGACGGGGGACTATGGCTACACCCTC. It yields the protein CASSRTGDYGYTL. This rearrangement joins TRBV7-9 to TRBJ1-2, with a tentative D call TRBD1 (5 bases). The CDR3 has 13 amino acids. Germline CDR1 reads SEHNR; CDR2 reads FQNEAQ (reference sequence). The V end was cut by 5 bases, the J end by 3 bases, with 10 bases between.

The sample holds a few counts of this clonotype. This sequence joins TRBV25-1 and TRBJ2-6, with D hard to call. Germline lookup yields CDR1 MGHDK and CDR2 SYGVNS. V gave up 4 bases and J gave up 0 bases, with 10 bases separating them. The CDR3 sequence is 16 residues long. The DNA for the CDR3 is TGTGCCAGCAGTGCCAATACAGTCTCTGGGGCCAACGTCCTGACTTTC. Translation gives CASSANTVSGANVLTF.